The 9 T cell receptor beta chains given below trace back to one sample, sequenced in a study of technical replicates of blood from several donors. Data came from immunoSEQ multiplex PCR; TCRdb stores just in-frame clones and leaves some out. The sample shows approximately 69,000 clones, over 70% of them seen only once. Specimen: PBMCs. The source of these receptors is a human donor in good health. Some clones in this sample may be carry-over from other donors' samples.

The chain recombines TRBV18 with TRBJ2-3; no clear D. Germline loops: CDR1 KGHSH, CDR2 LQKENI. V was trimmed by 1 base and J by 2 bases, leaving 10 bases between them. The CDR3 has 15 residues. As DNA, the CDR3 is TGTGCCAGCTCACCACTTAGTGGAGACACAGATACGCAGTATTTT. Translation: CASSPLSGDTDTQYF.

This clone was detected only once. The rearrangement links TRBV30 to TRBJ2-7, with a weak D call TRBD1 (6 bases). Germline CDR1 reads GTSNPN; CDR2 reads SVGIG (reference sequence). With 2 bases removed from V and 1 base from J, the gap between germline ends came to 9 bases. The CDR3 runs to 13 residues. CDR3 nucleotides: TGTGCCTGGAGTTCCGGACAGTCCTACGAGCAGTACTTC. Its translation: CAWSSGQSYEQYF.

The chain combines TRBV9 with TRBJ2-3; tentatively, D is TRBD2 (6 bases). This CDR3 contains 14 residues. Trimming pared 0 bases from V and 7 bases from J, leaving 12 bases between. The germline V gene has CDR1 SGDLS and CDR2 YYNGEE. The CDR3 loop is CASSVELAGNTQYF. The CDR3, as DNA: TGTGCCAGCAGCGTAGAACTAGCCGGGAATACGCAGTATTTT.

The genes are TRBV7-9 and TRBJ2-7; the match to TRBD2 covers 9 bases. The CDR3 runs to 16 residues. CDR1 is SEHNR and CDR2 is FQNEAQ in the germline V gene (reference sequence). Trimming cost V 5 bases and J 2 bases; bases outside gene matches: 10. The CDR3 nucleotides are TGTGCCAGCAGCCCCCGCCCCAGCGGGGGGCCCTACGAGCAGTACTTC. This codes for CASSPRPSGGPYEQYF.

This chain joins TRBV19 and TRBJ2-7, with D perhaps TRBD2 (5 bases). This CDR3 is 13 amino acids long. V lost 5 bases and J 0 bases, leaving 8 bases between the germline ends. From germline, CDR1 is LNHDA and CDR2 SQIVND (reference sequence). The CDR3 nucleotides read TGTGCCAGTAGTGGACTGAGCTCCTACGAGCAGTACTTC. It codes for CASSGLSSYEQYF.

This clone has a handful of counts. The rearrangement links TRBV29-1 to TRBJ1-1; 7 bases are a match to TRBD1. V gave up 6 bases and J gave up 5 bases; unmatched junction bases: 12. The CDR3 is 14 residues long. In germline, CDR1 is SQVTM, CDR2 ANQGSEA. For the CDR3, the DNA is TGCAGCGTGGGGCCGGGACAGCGAGGAACTGAAGCTTTCTTT. Translating it yields CSVGPGQRGTEAFF.

CDR3 sequence (DNA): TGTGCCAGCAGCATTGAGGGGGCTTGGACTAGCGGCGACAATGAGCAGTTCTTC. It is translated as CASSIEGAWTSGDNEQFF. This chain links TRBV13 with TRBJ2-1, with TRBD2 matching 10 bases. V lost 5 bases to trimming and J lost 5 bases; unmatched junction nucleotides: 15. The V gene's germline CDR1 is PRHDT and CDR2 FYEKMQ (reference sequence). The CDR3 has 18 residues.

The J gene is TRBJ1-2, the V gene TRBV18; tentative D call: TRBD1 (5 bases). V gave up 4 bases and J gave up 4 bases, with 10 bases separating them. CDR3 length equals 13 residues. Germline CDR1 and CDR2: KGHSH and LQKENI. DNA for the CDR3: TGTGCCAGCTCACAGGACATCTCCTATGGCTACACCTTC. Its protein is CASSQDISYGYTF.

The CDR3 sequence is CASSTPTSTETQYF. The DNA for the CDR3 is TGTGCCAGCAGTACCCCGACTAGTACGGAGACCCAGTACTTC. The chain employs TRBV6-5 and TRBJ2-5, with D maybe TRBD2 (6 bases). Germline V gene lookup returns CDR1 MNHEY and CDR2 SVGAGI. There are 14 residues in the CDR3. Between the trimmed V and J ends, which lost 5 bases and 5 bases, there was a span of 15 bases.